These T cell receptor beta chains were read from a single sample in a study of cytomegalovirus exposure and HLA in healthy donors. Repertoires were generated with immunoSEQ multiplex PCR, while TCRdb's copy carries only in-frame clones and drops some. The top ten hold approximately 4.4% of the sample, which has about 130,000 clones, over 9.5% seen once. Sequencing input: PBMCs. The receptors shown here come from a woman aged 18 to 35 in good health and CMV-seropositive. The CDR3 runs from the conserved cysteine through the conserved F or W. Fields, in order: clone size, J gene, V gene, D gene, CDR3 DNA, CDR3 protein. D genes are given only for firm matches. Clone size is stated in some rows and not others, as once, few, many or a class when expanded.

-	TRBJ2-3	TRBV5-1	TRBD2	TGCGCCAGCAGCTTGTTGGGTAGCGGGACGGATACGCAGTATTTT	CASSLLGSGTDTQYF
few	TRBJ1-2	TRBV18	-	TGTGCCAGCTCACCACTTCAAGGGGCGGATGGCTACACCTTC	CASSPLQGADGYTF
-	TRBJ2-3	TRBV4-1	-	TGCGCCAGCAGCCAAGATGGAGGGAGCGCAGATACGCAGTATTTT	CASSQDGGSADTQYF
few	TRBJ2-1	TRBV2	TRBD2	TGTGCCAGCAGTGGTCTAGCGGGATCGGAAAATGAGCAGTTCTTC	CASSGLAGSENEQFF
few	TRBJ2-5	TRBV11-1	-	TGTGCCAGCAGCTTAACTAGAGAGACCCAGTACTTC	CASSLTRETQYF
-	TRBJ2-2	TRBV7-2	-	TGTGCCAGCAGCTTATCCGGGAGCTTGAACGGGGAGCTGTTTTTT	CASSLSGSLNGELFF
-	TRBJ2-1	TRBV6-1	-	TGTGCCAGCAGGGGGAGAGGGAACGTCGGCCATGAGCAGTTCTTC	CASRGRGNVGHEQFF
-	TRBJ1-1	TRBV11-3	-	TGTGCCAGCAGCTGGGGGGGGGTTTTGCCCACTGAAGCTTTCTTT	CASSWGGVLPTEAFF
few	TRBJ1-5	TRBV7-8	-	TGTGCCAGCGGGAGAGACAGGAATCAGCCCCAGCATTTT	CASGRDRNQPQHF
few	TRBJ2-7	TRBV2	-	TGTGCCAGCAGCCTCTACGAGCAGTACTTC	CASSLYEQYF
many	TRBJ2-7	TRBV28	-	TGTGCCAGCAGCCCCGGGACACCCCTTTTGGAGCAGTACTTC	CASSPGTPLLEQYF
-	TRBJ1-4	TRBV7-3	TRBD1	TGTGCCAGCAGCGGCAATGAGGACAGGAGAGAACCAACTAATGAAAAACTGTTTTTT	CASSGNEDRREPTNEKLFF
-	TRBJ2-7	TRBV6-5	TRBD1	TGTGCCAGCAGTTTAGGACAGGGGTTCGTCGAGCAGTACTTC	CASSLGQGFVEQYF
-	TRBJ1-5	TRBV4-1	-	TGCGCCAGCAGCCAAGATTTCCAGGGCCATCAGCCCCAGCATTTT	CASSQDFQGHQPQHF
-	TRBJ1-4	TRBV19	-	TGTGCCAGTAGTATACGCCGGGGGACTTGGACTAATGAAAAACTGTTTTTT	CASSIRRGTWTNEKLFF
-	TRBJ2-3	TRBV5-4	-	TGTGCCAGCAGCTCGGGATTGGGAACAGATACGCAGTATTTT	CASSSGLGTDTQYF
-	TRBJ2-1	TRBV28	TRBD2	TGTGCCAGCAGTACTAGCGGAAAGTACAATGAGCAGTTCTTC	CASSTSGKYNEQFF
-	TRBJ1-1	TRBV5-4	-	TGTGCCAGCAGCTCTCGGAACACTGAAGCTTTCTTT	CASSSRNTEAFF
few	TRBJ2-3	TRBV6-5	-	TGTGCCGCGCGGGCCCGCACAGATACGCAGTATTTT	CAARARTDTQYF
few	TRBJ2-1	TRBV5-5	-	TGTGCCAGCAGCCATTCTAGACCGGGGGATGAGCAGTTCTTC	CASSHSRPGDEQFF
few	TRBJ2-1	TRBV5-4	TRBD2	TGTGCCAGCAGCTCAGCGGGAGGGCCGAGGGATGAGCAGTTCTTC	CASSSAGGPRDEQFF
few	TRBJ1-1	TRBV19	-	TGTGCCAGTAATCGCGGATTCACTGAAGCTTTCTTT	CASNRGFTEAFF
-	TRBJ2-3	TRBV7-9	-	TGTGCCAGCAGGAAGAAGCGAGTAACAGATACGCAGTATTTT	CASRKKRVTDTQYF
-	TRBJ2-2	TRBV5-1	TRBD1	TGCGCCAGCAGCCCCCAACCTGGACAGGGTTACGGCGGGGAGCTGTTTTTT	CASSPQPGQGYGGELFF
-	TRBJ2-5	TRBV11-3	-	TGTGCCAGCAGCAGTCTGGGGGGGGCCCAAGAGACCCAGTACTTC	CASSSLGGAQETQYF
few	TRBJ1-2	TRBV7-8	-	TGTGCCAGCAGCGTTGATAGATATGGCTACACCTTC	CASSVDRYGYTF
few	TRBJ2-3	TRBV6-5	TRBD2	TGTGCCAGCAGTTACTCGCGACTAGCGGACACAGATACGCAGTATTTT	CASSYSRLADTDTQYF
-	TRBJ1-1	TRBV27	-	TGTGCCAGCCGAATCGGCGGCACTGAAGCTTTCTTT	CASRIGGTEAFF
-	TRBJ2-3	TRBV19	-	TGTGCCAGTAGGCCTCCGTTTAACGGGAACACAGATACGCAGTATTTT	CASRPPFNGNTDTQYF
-	TRBJ1-4	TRBV28	-	TGTGCCAGCAGTTCCTACCCGCGACAGGAGAATGAAAAACTGTTTTTT	CASSSYPRQENEKLFF
few	TRBJ2-7	TRBV30	-	TGTGCCTGGAGCAAAGGGGCGGTCTCCTACGAGCAGTACTTC	CAWSKGAVSYEQYF
-	TRBJ2-2	TRBV10-3	TRBD2	TGTGCCATCAGTGAGTGGGCGGGAGAGGACACCGGGGAGCTGTTTTTT	CAISEWAGEDTGELFF
few	TRBJ1-4	TRBV6-6	-	TGTGCCAGCAGGTCCTCGGGGTCGAGTAATGAAAAACTGTTTTTT	CASRSSGSSNEKLFF
few	TRBJ1-1	TRBV15	TRBD1	TGTGCCACCAGCAACCGGGACAGGGGGATCACTGAAGCTTTCTTT	CATSNRDRGITEAFF
-	TRBJ2-5	TRBV13	-	TGTGCCAGCAGAGAGGAGGGAAGTTGGGAGACCCAGTACTTC	CASREEGSWETQYF
few	TRBJ1-2	TRBV27	-	TGTGCCAGCAGTTCCTCCCCCGGGGGTGGCGGCTACACCTTC	CASSSSPGGGGYTF
few	TRBJ2-7	TRBV5-1	TRBD2	TGCGCCAGCAGCTCCCGCGGGGGGGAGACCTACGAGCAGTACTTC	CASSSRGGETYEQYF
-	TRBJ2-2	TRBV6-5	TRBD1	TGTGCCAGCAGTCCACAGGGGTTCGGGGAGCTGTTTTTT	CASSPQGFGELFF
-	TRBJ1-3	TRBV25-1	TRBD1	TGTGCCAGCAGTGGACAGGGCGGTGGAAACACCATATATTTT	CASSGQGGGNTIYF
-	TRBJ2-7	TRBV28	-	TGTGCCAGCAGTACGACACCTTCCTACGAGCAGTACTTC	CASSTTPSYEQYF
-	TRBJ2-2	TRBV5-1	-	TGCGCCAGCAGCTTGTTCTCGAGCGGGTCAAACACCGGGGAGCTGTTTTTT	CASSLFSSGSNTGELFF
few	TRBJ2-1	TRBV6-1	TRBD2	TGTGCCAGCAGTGGACAGGCGGGGGGCGCCTACAATGAGCAGTTCTTC	CASSGQAGGAYNEQFF
few	TRBJ2-1	TRBV27	-	TGTGCCAGCCAAAGGGCGGGAACTCACAATGAGCAGTTCTTC	CASQRAGTHNEQFF
-	TRBJ1-2	TRBV27	TRBD1	TGTGCCAGCAGTCCGCTACCGACAGGGACAAGGGGGGCCCCTGGCTACACCTTC	CASSPLPTGTRGAPGYTF
few	TRBJ2-3	TRBV7-8	TRBD2	TGTGCCAGCAGCTTCGGCGGGAGGGGCGGCACAGATACGCAGTATTTT	CASSFGGRGGTDTQYF
-	TRBJ2-7	TRBV19	TRBD1	TGTGCCAGTAGCAGGACAGGGGGCTACGAGCAGTACTTC	CASSRTGGYEQYF
few	TRBJ1-2	TRBV28	-	TGTGCCAGCAACGAAGCCGTTAGCTATGGCTACACCTTC	CASNEAVSYGYTF
-	TRBJ2-3	TRBV10-1	TRBD2	TGCGCCAGCCCTAAAGGATGGACTAGCGGGAGGGCCATGTTAGAGGGAGGAGATACGCAGTATTTT	CASPKGWTSGRAMLEGGDTQYF